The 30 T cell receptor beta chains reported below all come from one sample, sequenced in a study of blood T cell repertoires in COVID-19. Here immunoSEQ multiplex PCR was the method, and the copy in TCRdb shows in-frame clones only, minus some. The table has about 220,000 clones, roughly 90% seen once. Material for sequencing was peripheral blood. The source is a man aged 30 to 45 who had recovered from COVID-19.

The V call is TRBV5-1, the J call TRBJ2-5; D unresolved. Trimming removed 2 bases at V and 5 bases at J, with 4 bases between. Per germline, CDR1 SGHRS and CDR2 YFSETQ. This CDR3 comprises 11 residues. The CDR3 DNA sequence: TGCGCCAGCAGCTTCGGGGAGACCCAGTACTTC. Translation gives CASSFGETQYF.

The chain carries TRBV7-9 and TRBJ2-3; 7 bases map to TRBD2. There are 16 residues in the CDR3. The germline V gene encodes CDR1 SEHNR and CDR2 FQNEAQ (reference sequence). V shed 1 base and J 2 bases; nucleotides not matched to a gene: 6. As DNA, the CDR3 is TGTGCCAGCAGCTTAGGAATGGCGGGGGTCACAGATACGCAGTATTTT. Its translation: CASSLGMAGVTDTQYF.

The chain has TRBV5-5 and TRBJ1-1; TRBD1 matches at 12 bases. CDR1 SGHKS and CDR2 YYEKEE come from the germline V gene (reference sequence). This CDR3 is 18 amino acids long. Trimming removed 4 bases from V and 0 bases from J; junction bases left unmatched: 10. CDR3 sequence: CASSQTGTGGALNTEAFF. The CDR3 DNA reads TGTGCCAGCAGCCAAACCGGGACAGGGGGCGCGTTGAACACTGAAGCTTTCTTT.

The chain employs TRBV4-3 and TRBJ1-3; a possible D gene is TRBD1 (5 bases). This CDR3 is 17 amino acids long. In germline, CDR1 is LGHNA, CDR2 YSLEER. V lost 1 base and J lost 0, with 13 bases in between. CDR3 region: CASSQGRGLNSGNTIYF. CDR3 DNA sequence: TGCGCCAGCAGCCAAGGACGGGGACTGAACTCTGGAAACACCATATATTTT.

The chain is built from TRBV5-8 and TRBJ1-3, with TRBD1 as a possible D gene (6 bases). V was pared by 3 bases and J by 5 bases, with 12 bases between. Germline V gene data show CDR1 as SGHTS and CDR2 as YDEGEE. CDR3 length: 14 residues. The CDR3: CASSYSQGRNTIYF. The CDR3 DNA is TGTGCCAGCAGCTACTCACAGGGAAGAAACACCATATATTTT. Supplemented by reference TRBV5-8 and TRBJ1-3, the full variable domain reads EAGVTQSPTHLIKTRGQQATLRCSPISGHTSVYWYQQALGLGLQFLLWYDEGEERNRGNFPPRFSGRQFPNYSSELNVNALELEDSALYLCASSYSQGRNTIYFGEGSWLTVV.

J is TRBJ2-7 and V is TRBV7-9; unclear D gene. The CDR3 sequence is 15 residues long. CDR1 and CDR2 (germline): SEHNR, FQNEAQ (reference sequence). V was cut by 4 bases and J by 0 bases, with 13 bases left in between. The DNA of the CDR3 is TGTGCCAGCAGCTCTTTCGAGGCTGGCTCCTACGAGCAGTACTTC. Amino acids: CASSSFEAGSYEQYF.

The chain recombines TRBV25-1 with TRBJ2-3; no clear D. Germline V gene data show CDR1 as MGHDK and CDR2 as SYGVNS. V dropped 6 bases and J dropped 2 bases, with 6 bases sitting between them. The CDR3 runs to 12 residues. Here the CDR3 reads CASRTITDTQYF. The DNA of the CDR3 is TGTGCCAGCAGGACAATCACAGATACGCAGTATTTT.

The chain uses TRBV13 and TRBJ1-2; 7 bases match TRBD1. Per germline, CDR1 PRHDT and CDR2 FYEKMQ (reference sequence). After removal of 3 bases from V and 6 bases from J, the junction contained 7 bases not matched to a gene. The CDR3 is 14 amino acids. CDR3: CASSFRGLLNGYTF. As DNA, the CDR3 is TGTGCCAGCAGCTTTAGGGGGCTTCTCAATGGCTACACCTTC. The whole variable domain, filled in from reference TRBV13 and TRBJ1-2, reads AAGVIQSPRHLIKEKRETATLKCYPIPRHDTVYWYQQGPGQDPQFLISFYEKMQSDKGSIPDRFSAQQFSDYHSELNMSSLELGDSALYFCASSFRGLLNGYTFGSGTRLTVV.

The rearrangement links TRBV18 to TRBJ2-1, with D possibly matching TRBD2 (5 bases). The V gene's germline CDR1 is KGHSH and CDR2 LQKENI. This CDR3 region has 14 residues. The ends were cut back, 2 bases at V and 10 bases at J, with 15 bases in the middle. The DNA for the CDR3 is TGTGCCAGCTCACCAGGACTCTCAGAAAAGGAGCAGTTCTTC. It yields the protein CASSPGLSEKEQFF. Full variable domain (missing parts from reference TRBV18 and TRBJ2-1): NAGVMQNPRHLVRRRGQEARLRCSPMKGHSHVYWYRQLPEEGLKFMVYLQKENIIDESGMPKERFSAEFPKEGPSILRIQQVVRGDSAAYFCASSPGLSEKEQFFGPGTRLTVL.

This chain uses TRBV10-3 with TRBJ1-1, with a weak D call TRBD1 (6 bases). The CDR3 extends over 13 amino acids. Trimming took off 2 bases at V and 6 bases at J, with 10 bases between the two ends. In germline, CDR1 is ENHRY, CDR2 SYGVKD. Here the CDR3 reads CAISERGAAEAFF. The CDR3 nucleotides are TGTGCCATCAGTGAGCGGGGGGCGGCTGAAGCTTTCTTT.

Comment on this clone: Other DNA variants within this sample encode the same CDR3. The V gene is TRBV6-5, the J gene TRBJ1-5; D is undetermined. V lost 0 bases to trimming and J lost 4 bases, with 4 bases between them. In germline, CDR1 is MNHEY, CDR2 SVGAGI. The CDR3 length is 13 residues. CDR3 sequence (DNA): TGTGCCAGCAGTTACTCTCTTAATCAGCCCCAGCATTTT. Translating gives CASSYSLNQPQHF.

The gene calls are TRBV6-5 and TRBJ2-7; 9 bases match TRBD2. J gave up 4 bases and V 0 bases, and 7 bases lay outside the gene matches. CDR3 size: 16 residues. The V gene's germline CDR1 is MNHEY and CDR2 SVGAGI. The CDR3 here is CASSYSAGGRWYEQYF. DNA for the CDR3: TGTGCCAGCAGTTACTCGGCGGGGGGGCGTTGGTACGAGCAGTACTTC.

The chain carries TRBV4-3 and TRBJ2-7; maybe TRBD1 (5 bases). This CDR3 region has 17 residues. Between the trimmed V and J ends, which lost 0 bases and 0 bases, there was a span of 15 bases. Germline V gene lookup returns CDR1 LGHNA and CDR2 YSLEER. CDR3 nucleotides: TGCGCCAGCAGCCAAGAGTGGGGCGTGGAAAACTCCTACGAGCAGTACTTC. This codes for CASSQEWGVENSYEQYF.

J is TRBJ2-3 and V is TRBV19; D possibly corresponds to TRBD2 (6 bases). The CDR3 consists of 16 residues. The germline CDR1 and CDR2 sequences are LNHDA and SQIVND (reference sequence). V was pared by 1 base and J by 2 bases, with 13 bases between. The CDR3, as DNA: TGTGCCAGTAGTATAGGTAGGGCGGGGACCACAGATACGCAGTATTTT. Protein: CASSIGRAGTTDTQYF.

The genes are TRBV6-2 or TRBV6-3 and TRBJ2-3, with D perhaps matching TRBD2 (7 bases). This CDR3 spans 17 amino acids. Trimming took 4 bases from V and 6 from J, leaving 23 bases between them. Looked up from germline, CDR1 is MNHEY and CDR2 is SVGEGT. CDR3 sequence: CASSSLAGFGGGDTQYF. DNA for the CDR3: TGTGCCAGCAGTTCCCTGGCGGGCTTCGGCGGGGGCGATACGCAGTATTTT.

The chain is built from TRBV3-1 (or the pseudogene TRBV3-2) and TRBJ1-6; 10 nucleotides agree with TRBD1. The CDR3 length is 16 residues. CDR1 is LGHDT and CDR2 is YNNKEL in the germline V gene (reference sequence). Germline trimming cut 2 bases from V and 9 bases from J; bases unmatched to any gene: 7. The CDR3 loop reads CASSQHGTGEGSPLHF. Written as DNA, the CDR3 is TGTGCCAGCAGCCAACATGGGACAGGGGAAGGTTCACCCCTCCACTTT.

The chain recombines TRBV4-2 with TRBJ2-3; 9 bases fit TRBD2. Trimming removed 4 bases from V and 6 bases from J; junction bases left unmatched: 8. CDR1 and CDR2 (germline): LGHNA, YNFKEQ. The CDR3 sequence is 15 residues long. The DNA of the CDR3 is TGTGCCAGCAGCCTCGAAGCGGGGGGAGTCGATACGCAGTATTTT. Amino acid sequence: CASSLEAGGVDTQYF.

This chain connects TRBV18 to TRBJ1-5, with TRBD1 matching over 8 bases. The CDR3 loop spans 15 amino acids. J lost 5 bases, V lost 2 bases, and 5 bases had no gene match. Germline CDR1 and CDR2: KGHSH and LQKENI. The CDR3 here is CASSPGTGPYQPQHF. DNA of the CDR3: TGTGCCAGCTCACCAGGGACAGGACCCTATCAGCCCCAGCATTTT.

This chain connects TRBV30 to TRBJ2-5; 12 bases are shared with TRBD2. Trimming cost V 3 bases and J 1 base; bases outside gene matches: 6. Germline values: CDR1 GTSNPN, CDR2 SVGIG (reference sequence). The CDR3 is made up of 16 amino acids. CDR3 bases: TGTGCCTGGAGCTACGGGACTAGCGGGCCCCAAGAGACCCAGTACTTC. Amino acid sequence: CAWSYGTSGPQETQYF.

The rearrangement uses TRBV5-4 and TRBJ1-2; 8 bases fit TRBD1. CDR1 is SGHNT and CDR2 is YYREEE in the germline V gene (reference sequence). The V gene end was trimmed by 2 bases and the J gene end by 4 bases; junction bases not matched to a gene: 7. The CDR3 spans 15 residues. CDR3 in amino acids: CASSFPSQGAYGYTF. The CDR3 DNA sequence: TGTGCCAGCAGCTTTCCCAGCCAGGGGGCCTATGGCTACACCTTC.

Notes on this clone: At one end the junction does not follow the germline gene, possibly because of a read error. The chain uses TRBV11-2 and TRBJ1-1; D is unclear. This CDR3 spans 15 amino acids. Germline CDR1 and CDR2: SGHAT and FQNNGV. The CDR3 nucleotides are TGTGCCAGCGCCCCCCCCCGTACACAGAACAGTGAAGCTTTCTTT. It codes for CASAPPRTQNSEAFF.

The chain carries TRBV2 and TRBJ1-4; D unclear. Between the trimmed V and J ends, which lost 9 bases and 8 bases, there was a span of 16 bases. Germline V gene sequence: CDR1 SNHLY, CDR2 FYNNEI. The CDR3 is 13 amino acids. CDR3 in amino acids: CASTQQRLEKLFF. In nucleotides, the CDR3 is TGTGCCAGTACACAGCAGCGGCTCGAAAAACTGTTTTTT.

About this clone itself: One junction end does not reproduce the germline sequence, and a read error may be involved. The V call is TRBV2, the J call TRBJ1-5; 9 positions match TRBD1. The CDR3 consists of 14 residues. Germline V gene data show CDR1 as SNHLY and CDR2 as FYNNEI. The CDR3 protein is CASREGTGLQPQHF. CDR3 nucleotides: TGTGCCAGCAGGGAAGGGACAGGGCTTCAGCCCCAGCATTTT.

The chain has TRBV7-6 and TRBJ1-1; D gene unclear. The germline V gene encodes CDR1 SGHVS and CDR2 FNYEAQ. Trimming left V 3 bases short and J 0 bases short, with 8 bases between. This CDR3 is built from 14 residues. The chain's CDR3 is CASSFAELNTEAFF. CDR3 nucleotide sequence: TGTGCCAGCAGCTTTGCGGAATTGAACACTGAAGCTTTCTTT.

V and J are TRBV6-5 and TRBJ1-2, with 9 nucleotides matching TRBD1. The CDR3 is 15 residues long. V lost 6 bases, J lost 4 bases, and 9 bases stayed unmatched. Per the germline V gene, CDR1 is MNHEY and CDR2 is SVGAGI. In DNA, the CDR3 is TGTGCCAGCAGAAAGGGACAGGGAAGTAGCTATGGCTACACCTTC. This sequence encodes CASRKGQGSSYGYTF.

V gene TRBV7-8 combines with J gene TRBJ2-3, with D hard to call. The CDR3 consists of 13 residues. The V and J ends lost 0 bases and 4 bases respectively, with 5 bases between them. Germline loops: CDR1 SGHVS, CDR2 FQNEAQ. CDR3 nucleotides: TGTGCCAGCAGCTTAGCGGGCCCAGATACGCAGTATTTT. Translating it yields CASSLAGPDTQYF.

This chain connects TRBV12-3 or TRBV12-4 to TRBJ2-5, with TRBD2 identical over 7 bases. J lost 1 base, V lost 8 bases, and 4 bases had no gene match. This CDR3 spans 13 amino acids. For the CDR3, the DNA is TGTGCCAGCCTCCGGGGGGTCCAAGAGACCCAGTACTTC. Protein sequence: CASLRGVQETQYF.

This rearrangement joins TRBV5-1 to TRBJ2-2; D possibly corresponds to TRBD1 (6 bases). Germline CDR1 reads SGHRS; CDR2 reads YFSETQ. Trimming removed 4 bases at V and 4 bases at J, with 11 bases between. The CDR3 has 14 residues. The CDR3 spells CASSGGDSTGELFF. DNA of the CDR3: TGCGCCAGCAGCGGGGGCGACTCCACCGGGGAGCTGTTTTTT.

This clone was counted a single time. The chain's CDR3 is CASSSRVGATGELFF. The CDR3 DNA follows: TGTGCCAGCAGTTCCCGGGTGGGGGCCACCGGGGAGCTGTTTTTT. V and J are TRBV27 and TRBJ2-2, with TRBD1 as a possible D gene (6 bases). This CDR3 comprises 15 residues. Germline V gene sequence: CDR1 MNHEY, CDR2 SMNVEV (reference sequence). V was clipped by 4 bases and J by 4 bases, with 13 bases between them.

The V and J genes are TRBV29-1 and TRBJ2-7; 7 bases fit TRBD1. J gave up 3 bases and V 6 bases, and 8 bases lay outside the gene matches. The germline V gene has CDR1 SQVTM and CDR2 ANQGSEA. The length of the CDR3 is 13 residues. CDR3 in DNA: TGCAGCGTAAAATTAGGGACAGTCTACGAGCAGTACTTC. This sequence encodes CSVKLGTVYEQYF.